The rows below give T cell receptor beta chains drawn from one sample of a study of blood T cell repertoires in COVID-19. The table came from immunoSEQ multiplex PCR; TCRdb's copy has only in-frame clones and leaves some out. This sample has more than 450,000 clones, with around 90% found just once. Sequencing was performed on PBMCs or T cells enriched from blood (not recorded which). The receptors were sampled from a young woman who had recovered from COVID-19. The conserved cysteine and the conserved F or W are not part of the CDR3 here.

V | CDR3
TRBV3-1/TRBV3-2 | ASSGGIAGDTDTQY
TRBV4-1 | ASSPASAAGELF
TRBV28 | ASRGGTGNTIY
TRBV4-1 | ASSQSGGTGETQY
TRBV28 | ASSSGRLGGKFEY
TRBV4-2 | ASSYKQRGPSYEQY
TRBV2 | ASRQVSFTDTQY
TRBV29-1 | SVDTAYSSYNEQF
TRBV11-2 | ASSRRRGHGAMGNTEAF
TRBV2 | ASSEMGGRTEAF
TRBV2 | ASRWRQGAF
TRBV9 | ASSPLQGRDTEAF
TRBV30 | AWRRTDQETQY
TRBV7-9 | ASSLGSTGNTEAF
TRBV12-3/TRBV12-4 | ATTRWATDTQY
TRBV4-1 | ASSPRGGLWDEQY
TRBV28 | ASTKTGGHSNQPQH
TRBV11-2 | ASSSLTGSNQPQH
TRBV11-2 | ASSREAGTVTVNTEAF
TRBV3-1/TRBV3-2 | ASSQAYTGELF
TRBV7-6 | ASSPTGDYGYT
TRBV30 | AWSQGYAF
TRBV6-5 | ASSWALTGSETQY
TRBV12-3/TRBV12-4 | ASSLAQGGEQY
TRBV10-2 | ASGSLDRGDEKLF
TRBV2 | ASNKRGDEKLF
TRBV21-1 | ASSKEGRKEFAGNTIY
TRBV30 | AWSVQGIGELF
TRBV27 | ASSLLGVGELF
TRBV28 | ASSSPHDRGGWNNEQF
TRBV19 | ASSIAGDQPQH
TRBV19 | ASRLQTGASNQPQH
TRBV30 | AWSVTRTENSPLH
TRBV19 | ASSLRDRGAGELF
TRBV12-3/TRBV12-4 | ASRSIEQF
TRBV19 | ASSIVLTGDTQY
TRBV7-9 | ASSLIGGETEAF
TRBV5-1 | ASRTGDTNTEAF
TRBV5-8 | ASSLRGQSSYNEQF
TRBV6-2/TRBV6-3 | ASSFQQDTEAF
TRBV15 | ATSSRRLAGGSGETQY
TRBV10-1 | ASSHSGQGDLVYEQY
TRBV14 | ASSLGQGGLGGYT
TRBV19 | ASSTYPDRGGSQH
TRBV2 | ASSKLTSGGDEQF
TRBV9 | ASSPQGTEAF
TRBV5-1 | ASSRYSGTNEKLF
TRBV7-9 | AIDQGAGTEAF
TRBV19 | ASSIGQQPQH
TRBV29-1 | SVGGGGTEAF